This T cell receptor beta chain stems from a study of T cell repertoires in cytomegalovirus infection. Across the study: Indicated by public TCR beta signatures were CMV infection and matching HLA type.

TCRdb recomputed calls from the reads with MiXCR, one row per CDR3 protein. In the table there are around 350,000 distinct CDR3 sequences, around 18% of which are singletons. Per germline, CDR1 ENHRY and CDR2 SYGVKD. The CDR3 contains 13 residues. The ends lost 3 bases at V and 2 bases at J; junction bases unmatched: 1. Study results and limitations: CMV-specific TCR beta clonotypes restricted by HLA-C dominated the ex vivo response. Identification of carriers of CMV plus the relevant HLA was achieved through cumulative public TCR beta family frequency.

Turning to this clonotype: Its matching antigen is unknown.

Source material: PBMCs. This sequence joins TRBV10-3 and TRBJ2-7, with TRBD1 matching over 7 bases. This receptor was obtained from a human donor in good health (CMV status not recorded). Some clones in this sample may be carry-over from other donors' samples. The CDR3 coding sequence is TGTGCCATCAGTGAAGGACAGGCCTACGAGCAGTACTTC. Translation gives CAISEGQAYEQYF.